Listed here are 7 T cell receptor beta chains from one sample, sequenced in a study of tumor and adjacent non-tumor tissue in lung cancer. RNA was extracted from bulk tissue without any cell sorting. A modified ARM-PCR protocol with three rounds of nested PCR amplified TCRbeta. TCRdb reprocessed the multiplex PCR reads with MiXCR, giving one entry per CDR3 protein. Of tens of thousands of distinct CDR3 sequences detected, roughly 66% appear once; the ten largest clones hold around 18%. The sample taken for sequencing was lung tumor tissue. These receptors originate from a man aged 60 to 75 with non-small cell lung cancer.

This clonotype was detected once. V is TRBV11-2 and J is TRBJ1-3; 9 nucleotides line up with TRBD1. Germline V gene lookup returns CDR1 SGHAT and CDR2 FQNNGV. The V and J ends lost 5 bases and 10 bases, in that order; junction bases with no gene match: 9. The CDR3 is 14 amino acids. The CDR3 spells CASSTPGTGYTIYF. CDR3 sequence (DNA): TGTGCCAGCAGCACTCCCGGGACAGGGTATACCATATATTTT. Complete variable domain (other parts from reference TRBV11-2 and TRBJ1-3): EAGVAQSPRYKIIEKRQSVAFWCNPISGHATLYWYQQILGQGPKLLIQFQNNGVVDDSQLPKDRFSAERLKGVDSTLKIQPAKLEDSAVYLCASSTPGTGYTIYFGEGSWLTVV.

The chain joins TRBV4-2 to TRBJ2-2; the D is unclear. V lost 2 bases and J lost 1, with 14 bases in between. CDR1 and CDR2 (germline): LGHNA, YNFKEQ. The CDR3 is made up of 17 amino acids. CDR3 residues: CASSQRIGEWNTGELFF. In DNA form, the CDR3 reads TGTGCCAGCAGCCAACGAATAGGAGAATGGAACACCGGGGAGCTGTTTTTT.

In this sample, this clonotype turned up a few times. Given a much more abundant clone one base away, this may be a read error. The chain recombines TRBV6-1 with TRBJ2-6, with D perhaps matching TRBD1 or TRBD2 (5 bases each). This CDR3 comprises 15 residues. CDR1 and CDR2 from the germline V gene are MNHNS and SASEGT. The CDR3 DNA follows: TGTGCCAGCAGTGGACCAGGGACCGGGGCCAACGTCCTGAATTTC. It specifies CASSGPGTGANVLNF.

V is TRBV20-1 and J is TRBJ1-5, with TRBD1 matching 9 bases. Germline V gene sequence: CDR1 DFQATT, CDR2 SNEGSKA (reference sequence). This CDR3 is 14 amino acids long. The CDR3 DNA reads TGCAGCGCCCTGCCAGGGACAGGGCTTCAGCCCCAGCATTTT. Amino acids: CSALPGTGLQPQHF.

Notes on this clonotype: The junction and the germline gene differ at one end; a read error may be behind it. The chain employs TRBV6-5 and TRBJ2-6; D is perhaps TRBD1 or TRBD2 (5 bases each). Per germline, CDR1 MNHEY and CDR2 SVGAGI. The CDR3 contains 16 residues. The DNA for the CDR3 is TGTGCCAGCAGAGCCCTGGGAGACTCTGGGGCCAACATCCTGACTTTT. Protein sequence: CASRALGDSGANILTF.

About this clonotype itself: This clone may be a read error of a much larger clone one base away. The V call is TRBV2, the J call TRBJ1-5, with 9 bases identical to TRBD1. The V gene's germline CDR1 is SNHLY and CDR2 FYNNEI. This CDR3 contains 16 residues. CDR3 amino acids: CTSSKLQGAYGQPQHF. CDR3 DNA sequence: TGTACCAGCAGCAAGCTACAGGGGGCGTACGGTCAGCCCCAGCATTTT.

Note on this clonotype: Lacking the conserved final phenylalanine or tryptophan, this CDR3 likely reflects a read error. V gene TRBV29-1 combines with J gene TRBJ2-7; D is unresolved. The CDR3 loop spans 13 amino acids. The V end was cut by 8 bases, the J end by 6 bases, with 20 bases between. The germline V gene encodes CDR1 SQVTM and CDR2 ANQGSEA. The CDR3 here is CSIGPKTQGEQYL. The CDR3 region has the DNA TGCAGCATTGGACCGAAAACCCAAGGCGAGCAGTACCTC.